This entry is about one T cell receptor beta chain. Its cognate antigen is unknown. This CDR3 has 15 amino acids. Germline CDR1 LNHDA, CDR2 SQIVND (reference sequence). The ends lost 3 bases at V and 2 bases at J; junction bases unmatched: 6. From RNA transcripts, TCR beta CDR3 regions were amplified. The HTBI primer set was used in a first-round RT-PCR of the TCR CDR3. TCRdb analysed the multiplex PCR reads with MiXCR anew, one entry per CDR3 protein. The sample lists roughly 600,000 distinct CDR3 sequences; approximately 15% were seen once. The cohort's ophthalmopathy patients, a group with duration under 3 months, had a Clinical Activity Score of at least 3 and a NOSPECS grade of at least 4. The data derive from a study of T cells in Graves' hyperthyroidism and ophthalmopathy. Study observations and caveats: Onset of ophthalmopathy came a median roughly 6.5 months after the model predicted it.

The receptor was isolated from a woman in her forties or fifties with Graves' ophthalmopathy. The V gene is TRBV19, the J gene TRBJ2-7, with 8 positions matching TRBD2. The sample consisted of blood. CDR3 region: CASSIVAGTPYEQYF. CDR3 nucleotide sequence: TGTGCCAGTAGTATTGTAGCGGGGACTCCCTACGAGCAGTACTTC.